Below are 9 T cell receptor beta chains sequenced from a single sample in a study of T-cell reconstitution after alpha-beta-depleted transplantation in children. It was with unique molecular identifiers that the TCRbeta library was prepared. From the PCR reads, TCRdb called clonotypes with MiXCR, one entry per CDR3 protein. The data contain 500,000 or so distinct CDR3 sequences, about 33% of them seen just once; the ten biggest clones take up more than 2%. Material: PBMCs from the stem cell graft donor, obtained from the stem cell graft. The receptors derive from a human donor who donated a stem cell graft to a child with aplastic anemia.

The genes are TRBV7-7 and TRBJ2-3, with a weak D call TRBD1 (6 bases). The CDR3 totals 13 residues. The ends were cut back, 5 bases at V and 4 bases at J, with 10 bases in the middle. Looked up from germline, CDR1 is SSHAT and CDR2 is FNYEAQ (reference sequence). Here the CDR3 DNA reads TGTGCCAGCAGCCCCAGGGGTCCAGATACGCAGTATTTT. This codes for CASSPRGPDTQYF.

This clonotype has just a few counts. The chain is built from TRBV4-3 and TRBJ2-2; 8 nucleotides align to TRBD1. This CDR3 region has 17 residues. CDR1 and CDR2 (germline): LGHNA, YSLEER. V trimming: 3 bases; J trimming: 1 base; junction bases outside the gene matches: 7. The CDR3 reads CASSQNLRGRNTGELFF. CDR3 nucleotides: TGCGCCAGCAGCCAGAACCTCAGGGGGCGGAACACCGGGGAGCTGTTTTTT.

CDR3 in amino acids: CASSQDKSVGNIQYF. As DNA, the CDR3 is TGTGCCAGCAGCCAAGATAAATCAGTGGGGAACATTCAGTACTTC. The chain carries TRBV11-2 and TRBJ2-4, with D unclear. Per the germline V gene, CDR1 is SGHAT and CDR2 is FQNNGV. The germline V and J ends were trimmed by 5 bases and 7 bases, with 18 bases remaining between them. This CDR3 spans 15 amino acids.

The CDR3 DNA reads TGCAGCGTTGCTTTAAGGTTAGCCCAAGAGACCCAGTACTTC. Translated: CSVALRLAQETQYF. This chain connects TRBV29-1 to TRBJ2-5, with D unclear. Germline lookup yields CDR1 SQVTM and CDR2 ANQGSEA. The CDR3 runs to 14 residues. V gave up 4 bases and J gave up 1 base, with 13 bases separating them.

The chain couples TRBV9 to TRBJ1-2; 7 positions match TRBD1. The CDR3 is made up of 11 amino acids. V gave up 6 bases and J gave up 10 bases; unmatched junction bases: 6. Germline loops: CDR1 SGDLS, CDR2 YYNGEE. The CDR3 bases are TGTGCCAGCAAAGGCACAGGGGACTACACCTTC. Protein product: CASKGTGDYTF.

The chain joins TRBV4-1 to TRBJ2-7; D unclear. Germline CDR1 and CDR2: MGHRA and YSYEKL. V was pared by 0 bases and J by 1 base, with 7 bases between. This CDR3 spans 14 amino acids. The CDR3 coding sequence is TGCGCCAGCAGCCAAGAGGACGGATCCTACGAGCAGTACGTC. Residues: CASSQEDGSYEQYV.

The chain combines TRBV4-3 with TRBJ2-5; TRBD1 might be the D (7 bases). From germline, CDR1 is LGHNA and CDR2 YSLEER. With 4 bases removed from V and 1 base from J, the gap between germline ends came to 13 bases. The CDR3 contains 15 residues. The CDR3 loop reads CASSLAGQSQETQYF. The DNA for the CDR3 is TGCGCCAGCAGCCTCGCGGGACAGTCCCAAGAGACCCAGTACTTC.

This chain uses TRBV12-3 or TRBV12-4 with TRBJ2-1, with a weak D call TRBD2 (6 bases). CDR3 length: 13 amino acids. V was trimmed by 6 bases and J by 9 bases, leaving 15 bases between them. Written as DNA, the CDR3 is TGTGCCAGCAGCTCTACTAGCCTTTCTGAGCAGTTCTTC. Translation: CASSSTSLSEQFF.

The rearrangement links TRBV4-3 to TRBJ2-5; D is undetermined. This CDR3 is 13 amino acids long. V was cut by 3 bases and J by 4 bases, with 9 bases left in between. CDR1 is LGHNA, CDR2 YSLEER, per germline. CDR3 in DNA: TGCGCCAGCAGCCAGGCGCCCCGAGAGACCCAGTACTTC. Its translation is CASSQAPRETQYF.